The clone carrying this T cell receptor beta chain appeared a few times. Its cognate antigen is unknown. The data originate from a study of STAT5B mutations in CD4+ large granular lymphocyte leukemia. Study conclusions and caveats: No patients shared main leukemic clonotypes, though around 25% appeared at low frequency elsewhere.

The V and J ends lost 6 bases and 2 bases respectively, with 10 bases between them. There are 13 residues in the CDR3. CDR1 and CDR2 (germline): SNHLY, FYNNEI. Only in-frame clones appear in the TCRdb table, and some are missing; sequencing was by immunoSEQ multiplex PCR. In the table there are more than 45,000 clones, about three quarters of which are singletons. The chain employs TRBV2 and TRBJ1-1; no definite D call. This sequence was found in a human donor in good health. What was sequenced was CD4+ T cells from blood buffy coats. CDR3 in amino acids: CASSVVANTEAFF. For the CDR3, the DNA is TGTGCCAGCAGCGTGGTGGCTAACACTGAAGCTTTCTTT.